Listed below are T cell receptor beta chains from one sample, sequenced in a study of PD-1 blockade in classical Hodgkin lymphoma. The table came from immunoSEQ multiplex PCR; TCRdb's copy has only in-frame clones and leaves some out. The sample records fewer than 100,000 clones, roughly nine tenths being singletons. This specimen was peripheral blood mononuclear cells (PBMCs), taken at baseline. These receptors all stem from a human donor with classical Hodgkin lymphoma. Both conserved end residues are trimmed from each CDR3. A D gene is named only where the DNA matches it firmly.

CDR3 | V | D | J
AWSRATNEKLF | TRBV30 | . | TRBJ1-4
ASSLSRTGANEQF | TRBV7-9 | TRBD1 | TRBJ2-1
ASSAAGELF | TRBV27 | . | TRBJ2-2
ASSQSGGAGELF | TRBV5-4 | TRBD2 | TRBJ2-2
ASSLGGGNTIY | TRBV11-2 | . | TRBJ1-3
ASSLSGTSNTEAF | TRBV28 | . | TRBJ1-1
ASSPGPGPGEQY | TRBV7-2 | . | TRBJ2-7
ASTNTDTQY | TRBV10-2 | . | TRBJ2-3
ASSPGLVGGELF | TRBV7-2 | TRBD2 | TRBJ2-2
ASSLSIITGGTDTQY | TRBV27 | TRBD1 | TRBJ2-3
ASSRLGGGSGNTIY | TRBV7-2 | . | TRBJ1-3
ASSVTGEDTQY | TRBV6-4 | TRBD1 | TRBJ2-3
ASKKSWTSGVSYEQY | TRBV19 | TRBD2 | TRBJ2-7
ASSTGGYEQF | TRBV9 | . | TRBJ2-1
ASSRPGLAGGGGEQF | TRBV18 | TRBD2 | TRBJ2-1
ASSFHSKTYEQY | TRBV28 | . | TRBJ2-7
AISAAGAEGTQY | TRBV10-3 | TRBD2 | TRBJ2-5
AWRRWAGAGGDTQY | TRBV30 | . | TRBJ2-3
ASSQEVGAPYEQY | TRBV4-3 | . | TRBJ2-7
ASRKDRAGANVLT | TRBV5-1 | TRBD1 | TRBJ2-6
ASINPGMDYEQY | TRBV2 | . | TRBJ2-7
ATSSPGTRRKETQY | TRBV15 | . | TRBJ2-5
ASSRDRQETQY | TRBV7-7 | TRBD1 | TRBJ2-5
ATSSGRLGYPPQH | TRBV15 | . | TRBJ1-5
AWSRQGANYGYT | TRBV30 | TRBD1 | TRBJ1-2
ASSLSGGTGELF | TRBV27 | TRBD1 | TRBJ2-2
ASGLVHTEAF | TRBV12-5 | . | TRBJ1-1
ASSVQGVMNTEAF | TRBV9 | . | TRBJ1-1
ASREIGAGYGYT | TRBV19 | . | TRBJ1-2
SVEDDGGPYEQY | TRBV29-1 | . | TRBJ2-7
ASTCDRPYSGNTIY | TRBV7-2 | . | TRBJ1-3
ASRRIGTLTYEQY | TRBV2 | . | TRBJ2-7
AWSVGWNQPQH | TRBV30 | . | TRBJ1-5
ASSTFRTGAPESGANVLT | TRBV28 | TRBD1 | TRBJ2-6
ASSLSMSYQSYEQY | TRBV27 | . | TRBJ2-7
AWSVGLVANTGELF | TRBV30 | . | TRBJ2-2
ASSGTDSSNQPQH | TRBV7-9 | . | TRBJ1-5
ASSQEREGMAEQY | TRBV4-3 | . | TRBJ2-7
ASSKGTAGPSNYGYT | TRBV21-1 | . | TRBJ1-2
ASSQERASYSEQY | TRBV4-2 | . | TRBJ2-7
ASSLDALGGVY | TRBV11-2 | . | TRBJ2-3